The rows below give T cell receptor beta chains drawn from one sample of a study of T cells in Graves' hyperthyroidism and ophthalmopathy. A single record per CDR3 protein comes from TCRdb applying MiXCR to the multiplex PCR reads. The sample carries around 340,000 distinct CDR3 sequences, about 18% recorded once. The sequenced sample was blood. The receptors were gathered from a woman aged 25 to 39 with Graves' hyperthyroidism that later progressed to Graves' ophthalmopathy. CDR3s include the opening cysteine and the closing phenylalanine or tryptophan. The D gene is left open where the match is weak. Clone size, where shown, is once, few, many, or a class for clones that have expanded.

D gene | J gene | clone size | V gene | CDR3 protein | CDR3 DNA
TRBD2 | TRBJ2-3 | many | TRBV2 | CARNYIGLAGMDTQYF | TGTGCCAGAAACTACATAGGGCTAGCGGGGATGGATACGCAGTATTTT
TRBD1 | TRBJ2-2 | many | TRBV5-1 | CASSLNPTPRGLNGELFF | TGCGCCAGCAGCCTCAACCCTACCCCCAGGGGGCTGAACGGGGAGCTGTTTTTT
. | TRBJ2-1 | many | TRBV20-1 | CSARHPTGSAYNEQFF | TGCAGTGCTAGACATCCTACAGGGTCAGCCTACAATGAGCAGTTCTTC
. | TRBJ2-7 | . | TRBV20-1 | CSAAGGSALREQYF | TGCAGCGCCGCAGGAGGATCGGCCCTGAGGGAGCAGTACTTC
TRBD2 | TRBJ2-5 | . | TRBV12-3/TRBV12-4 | CASSPQASGEQETQYF | TGTGCCAGCAGTCCCCAAGCTAGCGGGGAGCAAGAGACCCAGTACTTC
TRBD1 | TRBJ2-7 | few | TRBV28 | CASSRQLDRVRGEQYF | TGTGCCAGCAGTCGACAGCTGGACAGGGTCCGCGGCGAGCAGTACTTC
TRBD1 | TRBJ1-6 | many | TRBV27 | CASSLSDRALSYNSPLHF | TGTGCCAGCAGTTTATCCGACAGGGCACTCTCCTATAATTCACCCCTCCACTTT
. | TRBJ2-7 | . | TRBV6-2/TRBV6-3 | CASRSGARNWGDEQYF | TGTGCCAGCAGATCCGGGGCTAGGAACTGGGGCGACGAGCAGTACTTC
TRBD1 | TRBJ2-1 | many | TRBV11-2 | CASSSGQGGNEQFF | TGTGCCAGCAGCTCTGGACAGGGGGGCAATGAGCAGTTCTTC
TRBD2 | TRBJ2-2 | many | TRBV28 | CASSSPRGLARGGELFF | TGTGCCAGCAGCTCTCCCCGAGGACTAGCGCGGGGCGGGGAGCTGTTTTTT
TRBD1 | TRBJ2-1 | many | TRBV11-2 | CASSLTGGLSEQFF | TGTGCCAGCAGCTTAACAGGGGGCTTAAGTGAGCAGTTCTTC
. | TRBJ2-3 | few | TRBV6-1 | CASSLLAGRDTQYF | TGTGCCAGCAGTCTGCTAGCCGGTAGGGATACGCAGTATTTT
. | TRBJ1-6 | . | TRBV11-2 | CASSLGVAGSPLHF | TGTGCCAGCAGTCTTGGGGTGGCTGGTTCACCCCTCCACTTT
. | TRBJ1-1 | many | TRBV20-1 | CSASHLGGDTEAFF | TGCAGTGCTAGTCACCTTGGGGGGGACACTGAAGCTTTCTTT
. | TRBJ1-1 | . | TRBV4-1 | CASSRGRGRDPEAFF | TGCGCCAGCAGCCGTGGAAGGGGAAGGGACCCTGAAGCTTTCTTT
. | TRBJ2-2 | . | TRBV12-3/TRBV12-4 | CASSSKGGFNTGELFF | TGTGCCAGCAGTTCCAAAGGGGGTTTCAACACCGGGGAGCTGTTTTTT
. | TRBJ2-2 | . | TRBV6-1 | CASSYPTGSLAGELFF | TGTGCCAGCAGTTACCCCACAGGATCCCTCGCCGGGGAGCTGTTTTTT
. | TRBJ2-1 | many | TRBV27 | CASSLSTRNEQFF | TGTGCCAGCAGTTTATCGACGCGGAATGAGCAGTTCTTC
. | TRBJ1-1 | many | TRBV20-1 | CSARAYLRGRGETEAFF | TGCAGTGCTAGGGCATATCTCAGGGGACGGGGTGAAACTGAAGCTTTCTTT
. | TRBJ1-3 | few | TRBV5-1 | CASSGGLFGNTIYF | TGCGCCAGCAGCGGGGGGTTATTCGGAAACACCATATATTTT
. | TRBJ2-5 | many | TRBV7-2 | CASSFYRGVQETQYF | TGTGCCAGCAGCTTTTACCGGGGTGTTCAAGAGACCCAGTACTTC
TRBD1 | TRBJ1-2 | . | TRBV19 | CASSRRLGDRVVKDGYTF | TGTGCCAGTAGTCGGAGATTGGGGGACAGGGTTGTAAAGGATGGCTACACCTTC
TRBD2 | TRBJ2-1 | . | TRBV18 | CASSLDSGATYNEQFF | TGTGCCAGCTCACTGGATAGCGGGGCCACCTACAATGAGCAGTTCTTC
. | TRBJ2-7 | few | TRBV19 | CASSIGAYEQYF | TGTGCCAGTAGTATAGGCGCCTACGAGCAGTACTTC